The clone carrying this TCR beta chain has only a few counts. Its target is unknown. V was pared by 4 bases and J by 8 bases, with 12 bases between. The CDR3 is 12 residues long. Germline V CDR1 and CDR2: DFQATT, SNEGSKA (reference sequence). This entry is derived from a study of early T cells in non-severe SARS-CoV-2 infection. The wider study: Whole-blood bulk RNA, unsorted, was sequenced, and chains were unpaired.

Researchers attached unique molecular identifiers to individual cDNA molecules. TCRdb re-called the 5' RACE reads with MiXCR, one entry per CDR3 protein. The profile covers 87,000 or so distinct CDR3 sequences, with over 9% appearing a single time and about 6% taken by the ten largest. Findings of the study overall: Reliance on VDJdb matching favored anti-spike CD8 responses; private and CD4 specificities were missed.

The clonotype comes from an adult who was a healthcare worker with PCR-confirmed SARS-CoV-2 infection or an uninfected control (not recorded which). Specimen: whole blood. The rearrangement links TRBV20-1 to TRBJ2-1; D remains ambiguous. CDR3 sequence reads: CSATPEAHEQFF. CDR3 nucleotide sequence: TGCAGTGCTACCCCCGAGGCCCATGAGCAGTTCTTC.